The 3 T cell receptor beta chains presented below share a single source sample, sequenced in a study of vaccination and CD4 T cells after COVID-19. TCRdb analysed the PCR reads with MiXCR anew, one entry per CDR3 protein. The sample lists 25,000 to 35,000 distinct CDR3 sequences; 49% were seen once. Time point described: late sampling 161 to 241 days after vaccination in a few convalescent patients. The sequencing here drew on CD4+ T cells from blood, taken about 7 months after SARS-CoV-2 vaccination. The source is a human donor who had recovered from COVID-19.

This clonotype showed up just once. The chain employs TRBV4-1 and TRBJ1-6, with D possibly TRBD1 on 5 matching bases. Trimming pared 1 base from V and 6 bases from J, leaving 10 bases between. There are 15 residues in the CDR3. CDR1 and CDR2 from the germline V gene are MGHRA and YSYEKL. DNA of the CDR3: TGCGCCAGCAGCCAAGGCTCCAGGGCTAATTCACCCCTCCACTTT. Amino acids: CASSQGSRANSPLHF.

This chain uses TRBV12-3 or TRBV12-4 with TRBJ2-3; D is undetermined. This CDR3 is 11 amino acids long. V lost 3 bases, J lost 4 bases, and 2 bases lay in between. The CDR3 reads CASSFADTQYF. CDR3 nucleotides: TGTGCCAGCAGTTTTGCAGATACGCAGTATTTT.

The CDR3 DNA sequence: TGTGCCACCAGCAGAGAAAGGACAGGGCTGTCAAACCCCTACCTGACTAACACCGGGGAGCTGTTTTTT. This sequence encodes CATSRERTGLSNPYLTNTGELFF. The rearrangement joins TRBV15 to TRBJ2-2; 8 bases fit TRBD1. This CDR3 is 23 amino acids long. Losses at the gene ends were 0 bases for V and 2 bases for J; bases not matched to a gene: 23. CDR1 and CDR2 (germline): LNHNV, YYDKDF (reference sequence).